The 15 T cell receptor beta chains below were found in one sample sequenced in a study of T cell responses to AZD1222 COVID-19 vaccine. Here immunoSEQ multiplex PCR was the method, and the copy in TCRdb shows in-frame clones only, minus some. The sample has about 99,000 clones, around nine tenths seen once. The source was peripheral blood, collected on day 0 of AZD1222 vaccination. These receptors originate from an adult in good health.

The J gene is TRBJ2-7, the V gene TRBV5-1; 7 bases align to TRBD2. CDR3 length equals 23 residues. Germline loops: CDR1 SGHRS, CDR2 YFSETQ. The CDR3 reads CASSPWKEGILLPGTSDSYEQYV. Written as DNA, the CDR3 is TGTGCCAGCAGCCCATGGAAAGAGGGTATCCTACTCCCGGGTACTAGCGACTCCTACGAGCAGTACGTC.

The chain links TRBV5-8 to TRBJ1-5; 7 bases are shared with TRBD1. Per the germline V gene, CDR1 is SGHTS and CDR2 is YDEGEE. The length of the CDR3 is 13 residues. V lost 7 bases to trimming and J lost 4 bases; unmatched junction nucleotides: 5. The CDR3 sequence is CASGQVGNQPQHF. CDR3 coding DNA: TGTGCCAGCGGACAGGTGGGGAATCAGCCCCAGCATTTT.

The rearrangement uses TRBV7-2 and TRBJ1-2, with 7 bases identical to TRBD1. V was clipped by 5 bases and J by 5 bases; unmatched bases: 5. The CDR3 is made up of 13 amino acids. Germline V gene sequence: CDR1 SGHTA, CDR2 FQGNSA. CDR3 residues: CASSPGTAYGYTF. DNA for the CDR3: TGTGCCAGCAGCCCCGGGACAGCTTATGGCTACACCTTC.

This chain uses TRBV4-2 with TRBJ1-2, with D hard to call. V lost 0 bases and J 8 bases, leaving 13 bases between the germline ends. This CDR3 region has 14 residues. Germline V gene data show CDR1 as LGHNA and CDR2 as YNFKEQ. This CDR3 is CASSQDLGLGGYTF. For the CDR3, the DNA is TGTGCCAGCAGCCAAGATTTGGGGTTAGGCGGCTACACCTTC.

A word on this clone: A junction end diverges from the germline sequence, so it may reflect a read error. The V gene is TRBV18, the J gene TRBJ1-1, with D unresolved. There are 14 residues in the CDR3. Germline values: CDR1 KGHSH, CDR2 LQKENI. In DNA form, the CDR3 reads TGTGCCACCTCACCGGTAGGGATGAACACTGAAGCTTTCTTT. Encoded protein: CATSPVGMNTEAFF.

The CDR3 nucleotides read TGTGCCAGCAGCTTAGACCGGGTGATCACTGAAGCTTTCTTT. It is translated as CASSLDRVITEAFF. V and J are TRBV7-8 and TRBJ1-1; D gene unclear. The CDR3 covers 14 residues. Looked up from germline, CDR1 is SGHVS and CDR2 is FQNEAQ. The V gene lost 1 base and the J gene lost 4 bases, with 10 bases spanning the gap.

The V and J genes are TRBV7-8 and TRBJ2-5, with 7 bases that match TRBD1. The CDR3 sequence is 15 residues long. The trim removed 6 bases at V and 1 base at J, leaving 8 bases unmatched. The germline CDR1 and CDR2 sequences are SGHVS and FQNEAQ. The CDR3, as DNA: TGTGCCAGCAGGGGACAGTTCCGGTCCCAAGAGACCCAGTACTTC. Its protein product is CASRGQFRSQETQYF.

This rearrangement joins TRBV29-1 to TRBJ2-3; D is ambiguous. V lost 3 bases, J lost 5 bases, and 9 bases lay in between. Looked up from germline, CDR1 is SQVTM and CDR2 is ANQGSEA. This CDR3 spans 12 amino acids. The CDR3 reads CSVDQGIDTQYF. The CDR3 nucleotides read TGCAGCGTTGATCAAGGGATAGATACGCAGTATTTT.

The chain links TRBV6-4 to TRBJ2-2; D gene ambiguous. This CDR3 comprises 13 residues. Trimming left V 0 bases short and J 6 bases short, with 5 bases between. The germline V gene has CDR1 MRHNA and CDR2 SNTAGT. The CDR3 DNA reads TGTGCCAGCAGTGACTCGTGGGCCGGGGAGCTGTTTTTT. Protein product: CASSDSWAGELFF.

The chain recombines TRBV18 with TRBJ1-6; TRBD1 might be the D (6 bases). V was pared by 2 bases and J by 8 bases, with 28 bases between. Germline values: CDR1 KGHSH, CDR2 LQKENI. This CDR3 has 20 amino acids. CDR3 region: CASSPWNRVGSQGGDSPLHF. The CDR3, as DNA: TGTGCCAGCTCACCATGGAACAGGGTTGGTTCCCAAGGGGGAGATTCACCCCTCCACTTT.

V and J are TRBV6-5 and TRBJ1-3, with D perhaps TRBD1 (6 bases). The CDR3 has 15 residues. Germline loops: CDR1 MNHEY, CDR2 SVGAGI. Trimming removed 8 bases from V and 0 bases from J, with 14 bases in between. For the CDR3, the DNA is TGTGCCAGCTCAAGGGACACCAACTCTGGAAACACCATATATTTT. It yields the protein CASSRDTNSGNTIYF.

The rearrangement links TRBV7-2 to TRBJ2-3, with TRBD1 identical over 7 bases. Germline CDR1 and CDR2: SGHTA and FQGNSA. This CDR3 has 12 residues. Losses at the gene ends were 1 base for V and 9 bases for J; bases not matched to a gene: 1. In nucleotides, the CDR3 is TGTGCCAGCAGCTTAGGAGGGGGCACGCAGTATTTT. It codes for CASSLGGGTQYF.

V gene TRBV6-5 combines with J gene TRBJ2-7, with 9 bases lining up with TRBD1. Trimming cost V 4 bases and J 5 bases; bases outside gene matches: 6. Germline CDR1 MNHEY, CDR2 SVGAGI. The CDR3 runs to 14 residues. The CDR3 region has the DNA TGTGCCAGCAGTTCGGGACAGGGTTTTAACGAGCAGTACGTC. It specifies CASSSGQGFNEQYV.

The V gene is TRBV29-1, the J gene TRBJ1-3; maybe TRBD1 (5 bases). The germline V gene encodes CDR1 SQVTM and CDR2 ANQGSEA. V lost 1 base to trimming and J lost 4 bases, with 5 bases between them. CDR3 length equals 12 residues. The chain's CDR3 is CSVEGDGNTIYF. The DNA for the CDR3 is TGCAGCGTTGAAGGGGACGGAAACACCATATATTTT.

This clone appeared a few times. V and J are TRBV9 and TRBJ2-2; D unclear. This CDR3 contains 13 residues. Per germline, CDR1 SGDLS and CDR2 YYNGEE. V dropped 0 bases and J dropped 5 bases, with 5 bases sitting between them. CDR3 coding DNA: TGTGCCAGCAGCGTAGATCTGACCGGGGAGCTGTTTTTT. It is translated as CASSVDLTGELFF.